Reported below is one T cell receptor (beta chain). These data originate in a study of blood T cell repertoires in COVID-19. Overall study context: PBMCs, B-cell-depleted T cells, or T cells provided the cDNA or gDNA that made up the material.

Trimming cost V 4 bases and J 6 bases; bases outside gene matches: 5. This CDR3 comprises 13 residues. Germline V gene sequence: CDR1 MNHEY, CDR2 SVGAGI. This table comes from immunoSEQ multiplex PCR, and its TCRdb copy is limited to in-frame clones, with some not included. The sample includes some 96,000 clones, around four fifths seen only once; the top ten take 10% to 15%. The clonotype was recovered from a man aged 45-65 years with active or convalescent COVID-19. The rearrangement links TRBV6-5 to TRBJ1-2; 7 bases are shared with TRBD1. The specimen sequenced was peripheral blood. CDR3 bases: TGTGCCAGCAGTTCCGGGACAGAGAATGGCTACACCTTC. Amino acids: CASSSGTENGYTF.